This TCR beta chain comes out of a study of human T cells and chemical hapten exposure. Study findings and constraints: TCRs above 1 in 1000 frequency stayed constant with DPC sensitization.

This clonotype was picked up many times. Its cognate antigen is unknown. One entry per CDR3 protein, called by TCRdb with MiXCR from the RACE reads. The sample lists around 47,000 distinct CDR3 sequences, 3% to 4% occurring once. V was trimmed by 5 bases and J by 8 bases, leaving 6 bases between them. Germline CDR1 and CDR2: SNHLY and FYNNEI. The CDR3 length is 11 residues. Time point noted: healthy volunteer bleed at 6 weeks. Unfractionated whole blood served as the source for total RNA extraction. The chain uses TRBV2 and TRBJ1-4; D is uncertain. Sequencing input: whole blood. The receptor was derived from a human donor in good health. Some clones in this sample may be carry-over from other donors' samples. The CDR3 region is CASSQVEKLFF. CDR3 DNA sequence: TGTGCCAGCAGTCAAGTGGAAAAACTGTTTTTT.